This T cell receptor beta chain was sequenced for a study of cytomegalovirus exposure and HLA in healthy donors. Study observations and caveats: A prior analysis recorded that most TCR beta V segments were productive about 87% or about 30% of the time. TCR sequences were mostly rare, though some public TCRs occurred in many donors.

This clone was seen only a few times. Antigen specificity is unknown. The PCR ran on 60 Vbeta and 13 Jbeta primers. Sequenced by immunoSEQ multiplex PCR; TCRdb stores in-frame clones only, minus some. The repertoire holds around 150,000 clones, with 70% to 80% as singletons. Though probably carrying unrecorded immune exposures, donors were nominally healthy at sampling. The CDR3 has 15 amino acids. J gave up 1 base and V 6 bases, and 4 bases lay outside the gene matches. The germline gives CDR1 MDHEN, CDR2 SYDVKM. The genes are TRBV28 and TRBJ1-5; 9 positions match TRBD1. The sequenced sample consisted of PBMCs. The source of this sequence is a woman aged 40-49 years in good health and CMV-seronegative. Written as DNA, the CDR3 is TGTGCCAGCAGCCCCGGGACAGGGAGCAATCAGCCCCAGCATTTT. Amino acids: CASSPGTGSNQPQHF.